These T cell receptor beta chains were read from a single sample in a study of circulating CD8 cells and anti-PD-1 response in melanoma. TCRdb independently ran MiXCR on the reads; one entry per CDR3 protein. The repertoire holds 1,300 or so distinct CDR3 sequences, with 7.5% to 8% as singletons. This sample comprised CD8+ T cells from PBMCs, obtained at baseline or after one month of anti-PD-1 therapy (not recorded which). Receptor source: a human donor with melanoma. CDR3s include the opening cysteine and the closing phenylalanine or tryptophan. A D gene is named only where the DNA matches it firmly. Some rows mark clone size as missing; the rest say once, few, many or name a class of expanded clone.

v_gene	j_gene	d_gene	abundance	CDR3nt	CDR3aa
TRBV28	TRBJ2-1	NA	medium-sized	TGTGCCAGCAGTTCCCCTAGGGGGAGAAATGAGCAGTTCTTC	CASSSPRGRNEQFF
TRBV2	TRBJ2-7	NA	medium-sized	TGTGCCAGCAGCCCGGGGCCCCTCGAGCAGTACTTC	CASSPGPLEQYF
TRBV20-1	TRBJ2-3	TRBD2	medium-sized	TGCAGTGTTCCGGGACTAGCGGGTCCTACAGATACGCAGTATTTT	CSVPGLAGPTDTQYF
TRBV20-1	TRBJ1-3	NA	NA	TGCGGTGCTGCCGAAGGGGGAAACACCATATATTTT	CGAAEGGNTIYF
TRBV19	TRBJ2-2	NA	few	TGTGCCAGTAGCTGGGACGGGAACACCGGGGAGCTGTTTTTT	CASSWDGNTGELFF
TRBV20-1	TRBJ2-7	NA	medium-sized	TGCAGTGCTAGAGATCAGTTCAGCTACGAGCAGTACTTC	CSARDQFSYEQYF
TRBV2	TRBJ2-6	NA	medium-sized	TGTGCCGGGTTGTCTGGGGCCAACGTCCTGACTTTC	CAGLSGANVLTF
TRBV29-1	TRBJ1-2	NA	large	TGCAGCGTTGAAGATCGAACTAAGATCGGCCGTCTTGCTGAGTATGGCTACACCTTC	CSVEDRTKIGRLAEYGYTF
TRBV4-3	TRBJ2-1	TRBD2	medium-sized	TGCGCCAGCAGCCAAGAAGCAGGTCTAGCGGGAGCGAATGAGCAGTTCTTC	CASSQEAGLAGANEQFF
TRBV5-1	TRBJ1-1	NA	few	TGCGCCAGCAGCTCGGGAGAAGCTTTCTTT	CASSSGEAFF
TRBV6-2/TRBV6-3	TRBJ1-3	TRBD1	large	TGTGCCAGCACTCCGGACAGGCCTGGAAACACCATATATTTT	CASTPDRPGNTIYF
TRBV20-1	TRBJ2-1	TRBD1	medium-sized	TGCAGTGCTAGAGGGGACAGGGACTACAATGAGCAGTTCTTC	CSARGDRDYNEQFF
TRBV28	TRBJ2-7	NA	NA	TGTGCCGGCAGTTTACTACCCTACGAGCAGTACTTC	CAGSLLPYEQYF
TRBV29-1	TRBJ2-7	NA	medium-sized	TGCAGCGTTGAATTCCCAAAAGGGCGGTCTGACGGCTCCTACGAGCAGTACTTC	CSVEFPKGRSDGSYEQYF
TRBV25-1	TRBJ2-7	NA	large	TGTGCCAGCAGTGCGCCCAAGTACTACGAGCAGTACTTC	CASSAPKYYEQYF
TRBV29-1	TRBJ2-7	TRBD1	large	TGCAGCGTTGATACAGGGGTAGGCGAGCAGTACTTC	CSVDTGVGEQYF
TRBV28	TRBJ2-7	TRBD1	medium-sized	TGTGCCAGCAAACAGTGGGACAGGGGATCCTACGAGCAGTACTTC	CASKQWDRGSYEQYF
TRBV7-9	TRBJ1-1	NA	medium-sized	TGTGCCAGCAGCCCACAGGGAGACACTGAAGCTTTCTTT	CASSPQGDTEAFF
TRBV28	TRBJ2-7	NA	large	TGTGCCAGCAGTTTAGGCGGAACCTACGAGCAGTACTTC	CASSLGGTYEQYF
TRBV9	TRBJ2-5	NA	medium-sized	TGTGCCAGCAGTTCACCCCCGGGAGAGACCCAGTACTTC	CASSSPPGETQYF
TRBV19	TRBJ2-2	TRBD1	large	TGTGCCAGTAGGACAGGGGTAGGCACCGGGGAGCTGTTTTTT	CASRTGVGTGELFF
TRBV25-1	TRBJ1-2	TRBD1	medium-sized	TGTGCCAGCGTGGGACAGGGGAACGGCTACACCTTC	CASVGQGNGYTF
TRBV6-5	TRBJ2-3	NA	medium-sized	TGTGCCAGCAGTGTCGGTGCGGGGTCCAGCACAGATACGCAGTATTTT	CASSVGAGSSTDTQYF
TRBV2	TRBJ1-2	NA	medium-sized	TGTGCCAGCAGACTCTCAGCGACAGTAACTAACTATGGCTACACCTTC	CASRLSATVTNYGYTF
TRBV19	TRBJ2-7	NA	medium-sized	TGTGCCAGTAGCCCCCGGGTCCATTACGAGCAGTACTTC	CASSPRVHYEQYF
TRBV28	TRBJ2-1	NA	medium-sized	TGTGCCAGCACCGAAGGGACAATCTACAATGAGCAGTTCTTC	CASTEGTIYNEQFF